Shown below are 16 T cell receptor beta chains from a single sample sequenced in a study of shared clonotypes between healthy human individuals. CD45RO-negative CD8 cells positively selected for CCR7 made up the naive population, which excluded terminally differentiated effector memory CD45RA+ cells. The protocol was immunoSEQ multiplex PCR, while the TCRdb copy is restricted to in-frame clones and leaves out a portion. The sample carries roughly 2.1 million clones, 90% to 95% recorded once. Sequenced sample: naive CD8+ T cells from PBMCs. The receptors come from a man younger than 30 in good health. Some clones in this sample may be carry-over from other donors' samples.

CDR3 bases: TGTGCCAGCAGCTTCGGGACACTCGCCTACGAGCAGTACTTC. This translates into CASSFGTLAYEQYF. The chain is built from TRBV11-2 and TRBJ2-7; weak D call: TRBD1 (6 bases). The CDR3 loop spans 14 amino acids. CDR1 and CDR2 from the germline V gene are SGHAT and FQNNGV. With 3 bases removed from V and 2 bases from J, the gap between germline ends came to 11 bases.

J is TRBJ2-2 and V is TRBV5-1; TRBD2 agrees at 12 bases. Germline CDR1 and CDR2: SGHRS and YFSETQ. J was trimmed by 7 bases and V by 6 bases; bases with no gene match: 10. This CDR3 comprises 16 residues. CDR3 sequence: CASTLLAGGPDGELFF. For the CDR3, the DNA is TGCGCCAGCACCCTCCTAGCGGGAGGGCCGGACGGGGAGCTGTTTTTT.

The V gene is TRBV10-3, the J gene TRBJ2-7; 9 bases fit TRBD2. The CDR3 covers 13 residues. Trimming removed 6 bases from V and 1 base from J; junction bases left unmatched: 1. The germline V gene has CDR1 ENHRY and CDR2 SYGVKD. As DNA, the CDR3 is TGTGCCATCAGGAGCGGGGGGTCCTACGAGCAGTACTTC. Its translation: CAIRSGGSYEQYF.

The chain has TRBV10-3 and TRBJ2-7; 7 nucleotides match TRBD1. V gave up 5 bases and J gave up 3 bases; unmatched junction bases: 4. The CDR3 has 13 residues. Germline CDR1 and CDR2: ENHRY and SYGVKD. The CDR3 DNA sequence: TGTGCCATCAGTCCGGACAGGAGCTACGAGCAGTACTTC. Its translation is CAISPDRSYEQYF.

This chain joins TRBV14 and TRBJ2-7; no clear D gene. Trimming stripped 4 bases from V and 5 bases from J, with 18 bases between. This CDR3 has 15 residues. Germline values: CDR1 SGHDN, CDR2 FVKESK. CDR3 DNA: TGTGCCAGCAGCCCAGAACGGACCCTTCCTCACGAGCAGTACTTC. Its translation is CASSPERTLPHEQYF.

This chain links TRBV27 with TRBJ2-3; weak D call: TRBD2 (6 bases). The CDR3 has 16 amino acids. V lost 2 bases and J 5 bases, leaving 17 bases between the germline ends. Germline CDR1 reads MNHEY; CDR2 reads SMNVEV (reference sequence). In DNA form, the CDR3 reads TGTGCCAGCAGTTTAGGGACTCGCAGCGCGGTAGATACGCAGTATTTT. Its protein is CASSLGTRSAVDTQYF.

V gene TRBV7-9 combines with J gene TRBJ1-4, with 7 bases that match TRBD1. Germline CDR1 reads SEHNR; CDR2 reads FQNEAQ (reference sequence). V lost 5 bases, J lost 4 bases, and 7 bases stayed unmatched. The CDR3 totals 15 residues. The CDR3 DNA reads TGTGCCAGCAGCCGCATACAGGGGAGTAATGAAAAACTGTTTTTT. Its translation: CASSRIQGSNEKLFF.

The chain combines TRBV28 with TRBJ2-7, with D hard to call. The CDR3 sequence is 16 residues long. The ends were cut back, 1 base at V and 1 base at J, with 14 bases in the middle. Per the germline V gene, CDR1 is MDHEN and CDR2 is SYDVKM. The CDR3 nucleotides read TGTGCCAGCAGTTTATCTGTCCACTTATCTTCCTACGAGCAGTACTTC. It codes for CASSLSVHLSSYEQYF.

This clone was seen once. The chain carries TRBV23-1 and TRBJ2-5, with D maybe TRBD2 (6 bases). TRBV23-1 is an ORF, with its function uncertain. V lost 2 bases to trimming and J lost 3 bases, with 16 bases between them. The CDR3 runs 16 residues. CDR3 protein: CASSQPRDRLKETQYF. The CDR3 region has the DNA TGCGCCAGCAGTCAACCGCGGGACCGACTAAAAGAGACCCAGTACTTC.

This clone came up once. V is TRBV9 and J is TRBJ2-2; D gene uncertain. From germline, CDR1 is SGDLS and CDR2 YYNGEE. Trimming left V 2 bases short and J 5 bases short, with 13 bases between. The CDR3 has 15 amino acids. CDR3 residues: CASSVEPDLTGELFF. In nucleotides, the CDR3 is TGTGCCAGCAGCGTCGAACCCGACTTAACCGGGGAGCTGTTTTTT.

This chain joins TRBV11-2 and TRBJ2-7; tentative D call: TRBD1 (5 bases). CDR3 length: 13 residues. The germline V and J ends were trimmed by 5 bases and 9 bases, with 17 bases remaining between them. The germline V gene has CDR1 SGHAT and CDR2 FQNNGV. The CDR3 DNA is TGTGCCAGCAGCACAAACACAGGACGTGGGCAGTACTTC. It yields the protein CASSTNTGRGQYF.

Here the CDR3 reads CASTLWTGATEAFF. The CDR3 DNA is TGTGCCAGCACCCTCTGGACAGGCGCCACTGAAGCTTTCTTT. The rearrangement joins TRBV27 to TRBJ1-1, with 7 bases fitting TRBD1. The length of the CDR3 is 14 residues. J lost 4 bases, V lost 7 bases, and 9 bases had no gene match. Germline assignment: CDR1 MNHEY and CDR2 SMNVEV (reference sequence).

This clone was picked up a small number of times. The sample carries other DNA sequences with the same CDR3. The chain links TRBV4-1 to TRBJ2-2; D possibly corresponds to TRBD2 (6 bases). CDR3 length equals 13 residues. Trimming stripped 3 bases from V and 5 bases from J, with 7 bases between. Germline V CDR1 and CDR2: MGHRA, YSYEKL. CDR3 coding DNA: TGCGCCAGCAGCCAGGGGGGAACCGGGGAGCTGTTTTTT. This gives the protein CASSQGGTGELFF.

The chain carries TRBV27 and TRBJ2-1, with 9 nucleotides matching TRBD2. Germline lookup yields CDR1 MNHEY and CDR2 SMNVEV (reference sequence). The ends lost 5 bases at V and 8 bases at J; junction bases unmatched: 13. The CDR3 runs to 16 residues. CDR3 region: CASSLLDAGGPHEQFF. DNA of the CDR3: TGTGCCAGCAGTCTACTGGACGCGGGAGGGCCCCATGAGCAGTTCTTC.

This rearrangement joins TRBV7-9 to TRBJ2-1, with D maybe TRBD2 (6 bases). The CDR3 is made up of 15 amino acids. CDR1 is SEHNR and CDR2 is FQNEAQ in the germline V gene (reference sequence). V gave up 5 bases and J gave up 2 bases, with 13 bases separating them. CDR3 protein: CASSPSGGPYNEQFF. CDR3 in DNA: TGTGCCAGCAGCCCATCAGGAGGGCCCTACAATGAGCAGTTCTTC.

In DNA form, the CDR3 reads TGTGCCAGCAGCCCAGTAGGGCTGGAGCAGTACTTC. Translated, it gives CASSPVGLEQYF. This sequence joins TRBV11-2 and TRBJ2-7; D is uncertain. V lost 5 bases to trimming and J lost 7 bases, with 12 bases between them. Germline V gene data show CDR1 as SGHAT and CDR2 as FQNNGV. There are 12 residues in the CDR3. The whole variable domain, remainder taken from reference TRBV11-2 and TRBJ2-7, is EAGVAQSPRYKIIEKRQSVAFWCNPISGHATLYWYQQILGQGPKLLIQFQNNGVVDDSQLPKDRFSAERLKGVDSTLKIQPAKLEDSAVYLCASSPVGLEQYFGPGTRLTVT.